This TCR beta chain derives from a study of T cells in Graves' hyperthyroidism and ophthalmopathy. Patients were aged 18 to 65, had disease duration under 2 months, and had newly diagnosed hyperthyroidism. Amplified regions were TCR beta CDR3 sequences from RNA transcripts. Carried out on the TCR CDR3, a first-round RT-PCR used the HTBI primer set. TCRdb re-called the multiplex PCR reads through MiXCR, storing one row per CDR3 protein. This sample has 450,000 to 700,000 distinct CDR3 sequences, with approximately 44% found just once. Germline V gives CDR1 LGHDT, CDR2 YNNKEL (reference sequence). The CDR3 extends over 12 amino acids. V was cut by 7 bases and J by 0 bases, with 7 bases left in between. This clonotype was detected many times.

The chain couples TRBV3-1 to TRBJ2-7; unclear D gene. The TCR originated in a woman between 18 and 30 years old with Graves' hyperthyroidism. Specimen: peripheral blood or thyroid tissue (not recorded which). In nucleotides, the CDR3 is TGTGCCAGCATCTGTCCCTCCTACGAGCAGTACTTC. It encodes CASICPSYEQYF.